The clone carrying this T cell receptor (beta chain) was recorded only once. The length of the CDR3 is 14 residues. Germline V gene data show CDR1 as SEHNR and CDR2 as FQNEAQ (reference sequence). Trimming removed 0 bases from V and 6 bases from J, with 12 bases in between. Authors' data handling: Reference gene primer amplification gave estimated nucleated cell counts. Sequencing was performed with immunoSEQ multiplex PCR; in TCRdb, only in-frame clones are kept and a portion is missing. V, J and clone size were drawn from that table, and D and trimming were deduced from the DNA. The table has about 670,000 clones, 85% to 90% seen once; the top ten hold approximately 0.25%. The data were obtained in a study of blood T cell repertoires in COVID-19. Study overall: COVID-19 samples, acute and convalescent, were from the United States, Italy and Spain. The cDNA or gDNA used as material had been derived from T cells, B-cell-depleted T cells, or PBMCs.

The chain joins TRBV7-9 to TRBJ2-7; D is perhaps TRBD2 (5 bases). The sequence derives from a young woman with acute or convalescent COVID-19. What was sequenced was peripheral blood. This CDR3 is CASSLAGIGVEQYF. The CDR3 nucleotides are TGTGCCAGCAGCTTAGCCGGGATTGGGGTCGAGCAGTACTTC.